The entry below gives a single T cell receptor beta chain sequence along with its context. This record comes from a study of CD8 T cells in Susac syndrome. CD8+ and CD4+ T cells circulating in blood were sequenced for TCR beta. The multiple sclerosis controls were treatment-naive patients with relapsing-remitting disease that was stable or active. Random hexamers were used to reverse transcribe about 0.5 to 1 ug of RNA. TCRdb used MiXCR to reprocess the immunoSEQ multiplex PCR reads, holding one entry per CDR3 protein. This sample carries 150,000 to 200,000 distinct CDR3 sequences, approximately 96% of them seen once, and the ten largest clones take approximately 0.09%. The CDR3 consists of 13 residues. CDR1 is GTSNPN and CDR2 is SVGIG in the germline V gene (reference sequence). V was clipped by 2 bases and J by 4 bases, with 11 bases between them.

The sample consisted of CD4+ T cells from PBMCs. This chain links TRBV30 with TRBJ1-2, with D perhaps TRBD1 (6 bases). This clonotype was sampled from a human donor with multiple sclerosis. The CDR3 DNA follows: TGTGCCTGGAGTAGAGGGGGTACCTATGGCTACACCTTC. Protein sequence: CAWSRGGTYGYTF.